This T cell receptor beta chain was profiled in a study of PD-1 blockade in classical Hodgkin lymphoma. Study findings and constraints: Relapsed/refractory patients reportedly had lower baseline diversity than newly diagnosed patients.

This CDR3 region has 14 residues. Trimming cost V 3 bases and J 5 bases; bases outside gene matches: 2. CDR1 is MDHEN, CDR2 SYDVKM, per germline. In the case of this clone: Antigen specificity is unknown.

Only in-frame clones appear in the TCRdb table, and some are missing; sequencing was by immunoSEQ multiplex PCR. Of some 21,000 clones listed, over 80% are singletons. As to time point: newly diagnosed, previously untreated cHL patient sample. Magnetic negative selection of thawed PBMCs was the method by which CD4+ T cells were purified. The sample consisted of CD4+ T cells from blood. The TCR comes from a human donor with classical Hodgkin lymphoma. The chain joins TRBV28 to TRBJ2-1, with 9 bases matching TRBD1. The CDR3 nucleotides read TGTGCCAGCAGTTTGGGGGACAGGGACAATGAGCAGTTCTTC. It yields the protein CASSLGDRDNEQFF.